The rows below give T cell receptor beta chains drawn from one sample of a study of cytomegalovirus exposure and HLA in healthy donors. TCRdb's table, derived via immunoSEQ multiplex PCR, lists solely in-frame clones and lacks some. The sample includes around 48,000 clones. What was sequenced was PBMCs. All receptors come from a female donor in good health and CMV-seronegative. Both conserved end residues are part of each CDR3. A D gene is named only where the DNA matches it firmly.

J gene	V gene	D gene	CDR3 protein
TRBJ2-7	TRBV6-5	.	CASSMTVLYEQYF
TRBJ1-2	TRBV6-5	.	CASSPRTAPNYGYTF
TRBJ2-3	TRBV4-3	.	CASSQDPRAGTDTQYF
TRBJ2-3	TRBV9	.	CASSGGEFTDTQYF
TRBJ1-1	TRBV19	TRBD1	CASNRHGQGGAEAFF
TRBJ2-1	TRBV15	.	CATSRAGSNYNEQFF
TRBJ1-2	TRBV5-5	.	CASSFESNRVLYGYTF
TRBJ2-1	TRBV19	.	CASSTQGGRGGNEQFF
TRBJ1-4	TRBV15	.	CATSRRYPTNEKLFF
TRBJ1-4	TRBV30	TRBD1	CAWSGGTGGLNEKLFF
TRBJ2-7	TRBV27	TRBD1	CASSLRQGADYEQYF
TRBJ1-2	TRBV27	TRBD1	CASSLRARGHSGYTF
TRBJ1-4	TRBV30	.	CAWSVLIGEKLFF
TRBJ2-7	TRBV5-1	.	CASSLRSAYEQYF
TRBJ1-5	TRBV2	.	CASRHEDSFNQPQHF
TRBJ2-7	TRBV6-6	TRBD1	CASSPWGQGGNSQYF
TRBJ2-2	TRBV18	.	CASSPPGRPNTGELFF
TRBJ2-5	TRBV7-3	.	CASSLGGRTQETQYF
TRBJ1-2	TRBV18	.	CASSPQSGVPYGYTF
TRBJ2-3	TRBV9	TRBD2	CASSVDRGGGTDTQYF
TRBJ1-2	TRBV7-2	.	CASSSGWGGSGYTF
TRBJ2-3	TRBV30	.	CAWSLGNGKRSRDTQYF
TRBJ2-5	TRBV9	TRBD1	CASSVAQGVEQETQYF
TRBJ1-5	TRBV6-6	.	CASSYSGGGRNQPQHF
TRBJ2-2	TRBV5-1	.	CASSLGVRPNTGELFF
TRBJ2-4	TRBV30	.	CAWSVDGLGATAQYF
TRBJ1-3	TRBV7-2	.	CASSLKPRIGDGNTIYF
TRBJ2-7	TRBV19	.	CATQDIWSYEQYF
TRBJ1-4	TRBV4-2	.	CASSQDRGSANEKLFF
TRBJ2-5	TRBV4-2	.	CASSQDRGQGQETQYF
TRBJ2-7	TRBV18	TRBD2	CASSPTPLGAGGRYEQYF
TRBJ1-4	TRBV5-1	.	CASSLDQNNEKLFF
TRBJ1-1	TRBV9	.	CARREPRLEAFF
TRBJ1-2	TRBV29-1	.	CSGDQGGGYTF
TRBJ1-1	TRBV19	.	CASSTTWVMNTEAFF
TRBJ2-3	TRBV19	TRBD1	CASSIGQGTDTQYF
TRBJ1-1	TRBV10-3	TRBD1	CAISGTGFENTEAFF
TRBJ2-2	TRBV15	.	CATSLYPPGTGELFF
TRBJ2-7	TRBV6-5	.	CASTSTQFEQYF
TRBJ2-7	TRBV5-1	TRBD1	CASSLGTGGREQYF
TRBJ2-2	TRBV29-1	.	CSVQPNTGELFF
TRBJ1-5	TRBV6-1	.	CASSDPGEGNQPQHF